This entry describes one TCR beta chain. For the second PCR, which ran for about 7 to 11 cycles, a sample-barcoded 5' primer and a J-beta primer mix were used. A single record per CDR3 protein comes from TCRdb applying MiXCR to the 5' RACE reads. This table has hundreds of thousands of distinct CDR3 sequences, about 30% appearing once. Every sample gave at least 5 micrograms of total RNA when it was extracted. The sample is drawn from a study of blood T cells in healthy people across ages. The CDR3 is 13 amino acids. In germline, CDR1 is MDHEN, CDR2 SYDVKM. The sequenced material came from blood. This chain joins TRBV28 and TRBJ2-5, with D unclear. The better agreement between TRBJ2-7 and the DNA end casts doubt on the J call. This TCR derives from a woman over 75 in good health. The DNA for the CDR3 is TGTGCCAGCAGCCCACGGGCCCCCTTCGAGCAGTACTTC. Protein sequence: CASSPRAPFEQYF.